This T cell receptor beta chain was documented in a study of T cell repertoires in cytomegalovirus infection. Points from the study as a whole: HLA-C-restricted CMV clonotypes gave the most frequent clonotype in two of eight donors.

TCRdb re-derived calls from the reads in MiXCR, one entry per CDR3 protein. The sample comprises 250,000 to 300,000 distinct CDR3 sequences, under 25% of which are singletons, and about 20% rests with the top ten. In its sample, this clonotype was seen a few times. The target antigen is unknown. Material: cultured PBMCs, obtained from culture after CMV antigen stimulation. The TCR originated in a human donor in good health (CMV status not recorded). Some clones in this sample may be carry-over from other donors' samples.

CDR3 coding DNA: TGTGCCAGCAGGGGGACTAGCGGGTCCACCGGGGAGCTGTTTTTT. Translated: CASRGTSGSTGELFF. The chain recombines TRBV12-3 or TRBV12-4 with TRBJ2-2, with 12 bases matching TRBD2. Trimming removed 6 bases from V and 4 bases from J; junction bases left unmatched: 3. This CDR3 is 15 amino acids long.